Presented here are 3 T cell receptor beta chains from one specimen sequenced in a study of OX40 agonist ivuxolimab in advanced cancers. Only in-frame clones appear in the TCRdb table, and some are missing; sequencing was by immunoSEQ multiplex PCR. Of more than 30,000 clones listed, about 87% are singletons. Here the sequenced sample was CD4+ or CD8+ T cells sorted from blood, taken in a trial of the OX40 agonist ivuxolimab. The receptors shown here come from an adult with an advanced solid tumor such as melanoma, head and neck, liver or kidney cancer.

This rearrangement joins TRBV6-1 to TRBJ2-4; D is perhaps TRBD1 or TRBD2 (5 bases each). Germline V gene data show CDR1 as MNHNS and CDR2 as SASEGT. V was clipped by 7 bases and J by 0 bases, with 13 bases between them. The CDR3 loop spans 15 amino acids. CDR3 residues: CASNNRDRAKNIQYF. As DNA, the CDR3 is TGTGCCAGCAATAACCGGGACCGAGCCAAAAACATTCAGTACTTC.

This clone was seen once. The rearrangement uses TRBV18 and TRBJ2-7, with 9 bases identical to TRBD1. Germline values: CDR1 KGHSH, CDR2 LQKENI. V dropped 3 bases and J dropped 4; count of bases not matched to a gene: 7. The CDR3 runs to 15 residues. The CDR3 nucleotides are TGTGCCAGCTCACCTCGACAGGGGGGATATTACGAGCAGTACTTC. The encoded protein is CASSPRQGGYYEQYF.

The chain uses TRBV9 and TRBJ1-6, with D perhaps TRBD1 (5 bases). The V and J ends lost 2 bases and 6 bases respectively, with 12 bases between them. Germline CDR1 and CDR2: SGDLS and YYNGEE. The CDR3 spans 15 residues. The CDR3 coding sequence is TGTGCCAGCAGCGTGGGGGTGACGAGTAATTCACCCCTCCACTTT. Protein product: CASSVGVTSNSPLHF.